The 8 T cell receptor beta chains below all came from one sample that was sequenced in a study of blood T cell repertoires in COVID-19. Clones were read by immunoSEQ multiplex PCR, and TCRdb kept only the in-frame ones, dropping some. The repertoire consists of around 61,000 clones, with 85% to 90% occurring once and the leading ten covering more than 2.5%. The sequencing sample was made of peripheral blood. These receptors were obtained from a middle-aged man with active COVID-19.

The J gene is TRBJ2-3, the V gene TRBV5-1; perhaps TRBD2 as D (6 bases). The CDR3 is 17 residues long. The germline V gene encodes CDR1 SGHRS and CDR2 YFSETQ. The V gene lost 1 base and the J gene lost 4 bases, with 19 bases spanning the gap. CDR3 DNA: TGCGCCAGCAGCTTGCGCCGGGACTCCCGTCACCCAGATACGCAGTATTTT. The encoded protein is CASSLRRDSRHPDTQYF.

The chain uses TRBV6-5 and TRBJ2-5; weak D call: TRBD2 (6 bases). V lost 8 bases to trimming and J lost 1 base, with 11 bases between them. There are 13 residues in the CDR3. CDR1 is MNHEY, CDR2 SVGAGI, per germline. Here the CDR3 reads CASSAGSQETQYF. The CDR3 DNA is TGTGCCAGCTCCGCGGGGAGCCAAGAGACCCAGTACTTC.

V and J are TRBV7-9 and TRBJ1-2; no definite D call. This CDR3 has 12 residues. The germline gives CDR1 SEHNR, CDR2 FQNEAQ (reference sequence). Trimming cost V 4 bases and J 5 bases, with 8 bases left between them. In DNA form, the CDR3 reads TGTGCCAGCAGCTCGAACTTTTATGGCTACACCTTC. Protein sequence: CASSSNFYGYTF.

The chain employs TRBV5-1 and TRBJ1-1; D is perhaps TRBD1 (5 bases). Germline V gene lookup returns CDR1 SGHRS and CDR2 YFSETQ. There are 14 residues in the CDR3. Trimming shortened V by 1 base and J by 4 bases, and 11 bases separated the two germline ends. Here the CDR3 DNA reads TGCGCCAGCAGCTTGTCCCAGGGCCTCACTGAAGCTTTCTTT. Protein sequence: CASSLSQGLTEAFF. Looking up the rest from reference TRBV5-1 and TRBJ1-1 gives the full variable domain: KAGVTQTPRYLIKTRGQQVTLSCSPISGHRSVSWYQQTPGQGLQFLFEYFSETQRNKGNFPGRFSGRQFSNSRSEMNVSTLELGDSALYLCASSLSQGLTEAFFGQGTRLTVV.

The chain employs TRBV19 and TRBJ2-7, with a weak D call TRBD2 (5 bases). V lost 6 bases to trimming and J lost 6 bases, with 15 bases between them. Germline V gene data show CDR1 as LNHDA and CDR2 as SQIVND (reference sequence). The CDR3 has 13 amino acids. This chain's CDR3 is CASSLTRTGEQYF. In DNA form, the CDR3 reads TGTGCCAGTAGCCTCACTAGAACGGGCGAGCAGTACTTC. The full variable domain, completed using reference TRBV19 and TRBJ2-7, is DGGITQSPKYLFRKEGQNVTLSCEQNLNHDAMYWYRQDPGQGLRLIYYSQIVNDFQKGDIAEGYSVSREKKESFPLTVTSAQKNPTAFYLCASSLTRTGEQYFGPGTRLTVT.

The chain recombines TRBV4-3 with TRBJ1-2; D is perhaps TRBD1 (5 bases). V shed 4 bases and J shed 2 bases, with 11 bases lying between them. Germline V gene sequence: CDR1 LGHNA, CDR2 YSLEER. There are 14 residues in the CDR3. The CDR3 spells CASSLSTANYGYTF. The CDR3 nucleotides read TGCGCCAGCAGCCTCTCGACAGCCAACTATGGCTACACCTTC.

This sequence joins TRBV5-7 and TRBJ2-7; 9 positions match TRBD2. TRBV5-7 is reported as an ORF; its role is uncertain. The CDR3 sequence is 17 residues long. The V gene end was trimmed by 0 bases and the J gene end by 2 bases; junction bases not matched to a gene: 9. The CDR3 DNA is TGTGCCAGCAGCTTGGACCCTCTAGCGGGGACTACCTACGAGCAGTACTTC. Translating it yields CASSLDPLAGTTYEQYF.

The V and J genes are TRBV19 and TRBJ1-2, with TRBD1 as a possible D gene (5 bases). This CDR3 is built from 16 residues. V was trimmed by 5 bases and J by 6 bases, leaving 22 bases between them. Germline V gene data show CDR1 as LNHDA and CDR2 as SQIVND (reference sequence). CDR3 sequence reads: CASSDSVGASVDGYTF. CDR3 in DNA: TGTGCCAGTAGTGACTCCGTTGGGGCTTCCGTCGATGGCTACACCTTC.